The rows below give T cell receptor beta chains drawn from one sample of a study of blood T cell repertoires in COVID-19. Repertoires were generated with immunoSEQ multiplex PCR, while TCRdb's copy carries only in-frame clones and drops some. Of more than 250,000 clones listed, 88% are singletons. Sequenced: peripheral blood. The source is a human donor in a cohort sampled during active COVID-19. Both conserved end residues are part of each CDR3. D genes are given only for firm matches. Rows may omit the clone size; those that give it use once, few, many or a size class.

TRBV11-2	TRBJ2-7	.	.	CASTGVSNEQYF	TGTGCCAGCACGGGGGTTAGCAACGAGCAGTACTTC
TRBV28	TRBJ2-5	TRBD1	.	CASSLGQGAWETQYF	TGTGCCAGCAGTTTAGGCCAGGGGGCGTGGGAGACCCAGTACTTC
TRBV19	TRBJ1-1	TRBD1	.	CASTADREVTEAFF	TGTGCCAGTACCGCCGACAGGGAAGTAACTGAAGCTTTCTTT
TRBV6-6	TRBJ1-5	TRBD1	.	CASSYPKDRGNQPQHF	TGTGCCAGCAGTTACCCGAAGGACAGGGGGAATCAGCCCCAGCATTTT
TRBV7-9	TRBJ1-4	TRBD1	.	CASSPGQGPEKLFF	TGTGCCAGCAGCCCGGGACAGGGCCCTGAAAAACTGTTTTTT
TRBV25-1	TRBJ2-1	.	.	CASSEDAGHEQFF	TGTGCCAGCAGTGAAGACGCGGGACATGAGCAGTTCTTC
TRBV5-1	TRBJ1-2	.	.	CASSAGRGYGYTF	TGCGCCAGCAGCGCAGGGAGGGGTTATGGCTACACCTTC
TRBV6-2/TRBV6-3	TRBJ1-6	.	.	CASSPKQVPLHF	TGTGCCAGCAGTCCGAAACAGGTACCCCTCCACTTT
TRBV30	TRBJ1-6	TRBD1	.	CAWRQGGNSPLHF	TGTGCCTGGAGACAGGGGGGAAATTCACCCCTCCACTTT
TRBV28	TRBJ1-3	TRBD1	.	CASRGRDSLRNTIYF	TGTGCCAGCAGGGGGCGGGACAGCTTAAGAAACACCATATATTTT
TRBV3-1/TRBV3-2	TRBJ2-7	TRBD2	.	CASSPLTSGISYEQYF	TGTGCCAGCAGCCCCCTGACTAGCGGGATCTCCTACGAGCAGTACTTC
TRBV2	TRBJ2-3	.	.	CASFLDRAYSTDTQYF	TGTGCCAGCTTTTTGGACAGAGCGTATAGCACAGATACGCAGTATTTT
TRBV30	TRBJ1-1	TRBD1	.	CAWSAGGRTEAFF	TGTGCCTGGAGTGCAGGGGGCAGAACTGAAGCTTTCTTT
TRBV6-2/TRBV6-3	TRBJ2-7	.	.	CASSPSSYEQYF	TGTGCCAGCAGCCCGAGCTCCTACGAGCAGTACTTC
TRBV3-1/TRBV3-2	TRBJ1-2	.	.	CASSQGNLFGYTF	TGTGCCAGCAGCCAAGGTAATCTGTTTGGCTACACCTTC
TRBV19	TRBJ2-7	TRBD1	.	CASTEQGERSYEQYF	TGTGCCAGTACCGAACAGGGGGAACGCTCCTACGAGCAGTACTTC
TRBV28	TRBJ2-3	.	.	CASSLPADSSTDTQYF	TGTGCCAGCAGTTTGCCAGCGGATTCTAGCACAGATACGCAGTATTTT
TRBV30	TRBJ1-2	.	.	CAWKSPRGALRGYTF	TGTGCCTGGAAGTCCCCGCGGGGGGCTCTACGGGGCTACACCTTC
TRBV5-4	TRBJ1-4	.	.	CASSPSGVTNEKLFF	TGTGCCAGCAGCCCCTCAGGGGTTACTAATGAAAAACTGTTTTTT
TRBV3-1/TRBV3-2	TRBJ2-7	.	once	CASSQDRRAYEQYF	TGTGCCAGCAGCCAAGATCGACGGGCCTACGAGCAGTACTTC
TRBV28	TRBJ1-4	.	.	CASSLVNSGYNEKLFF	TGTGCCAGCAGTTTGGTGAACAGCGGCTATAATGAAAAACTGTTTTTT
TRBV28	TRBJ1-2	TRBD1	.	CASVTGQGSYGYTF	TGTGCCAGCGTTACGGGACAGGGCTCATATGGCTACACCTTC
TRBV10-3	TRBJ2-6	TRBD1	.	CAIAGTGSLSGANVLTF	TGTGCCATCGCAGGGACAGGGTCCCTCTCTGGGGCCAACGTCCTGACTTTC
TRBV7-8	TRBJ2-2	.	.	CASTLKRTANTGELFF	TGTGCCAGCACTCTTAAACGGACAGCGAACACCGGGGAGCTGTTTTTT
TRBV4-3	TRBJ1-6	.	few	CASSQGTEINSPLHF	TGCGCCAGCAGCCAAGGGACAGAGATTAATTCACCCCTCCACTTT
TRBV6-1	TRBJ1-2	TRBD1	.	CASSGGWGQGAGYGYTF	TGTGCCAGCAGTGGGGGCTGGGGACAGGGGGCTGGTTATGGCTACACCTTC
TRBV4-3	TRBJ2-2	TRBD2	.	CASSQDSATSATGELFF	TGCGCCAGCAGCCAAGATTCGGCGACTAGCGCTACCGGGGAGCTGTTTTTT
TRBV5-1	TRBJ1-2	TRBD1	.	CASSPTDRVYYGYTF	TGCGCCAGCAGCCCTACCGACAGGGTCTACTATGGCTACACCTTC
TRBV4-1	TRBJ1-2	.	.	CASSQSPRRGALPNYGYTF	TGCGCCAGCAGCCAAAGTCCCCGTCGGGGGGCACTACCTAACTATGGCTACACCTTC
TRBV5-5	TRBJ2-1	.	.	CASSLYRNSYNEQFF	TGTGCCAGCAGCTTGTACAGAAACTCCTACAATGAGCAGTTCTTC
TRBV11-2	TRBJ1-4	.	.	CASRCRNRRSTNEKLFF	TGTGCCAGCAGGTGTCGAAACAGGCGTTCAACTAATGAAAAACTGTTTTTT
TRBV18	TRBJ2-7	.	.	CASSARSGPYEQYF	TGTGCCAGCTCAGCCCGCTCCGGTCCCTACGAGCAGTACTTC
TRBV29-1	TRBJ2-5	TRBD1	.	CSVARDSQETQYF	TGCAGCGTGGCTAGGGACAGCCAAGAGACCCAGTACTTC
TRBV9	TRBJ2-1	.	.	CASSVGRTGILNNEQFF	TGTGCCAGCAGCGTAGGACGTACAGGGATACTTAACAATGAGCAGTTCTTC
TRBV7-6	TRBJ2-7	.	.	CASSLEPLMTYEQYF	TGTGCCAGCAGCTTAGAGCCACTGATGACCTACGAGCAGTACTTC
TRBV6-5	TRBJ1-6	.	.	CASSYSNRAYTSPLHF	TGTGCCAGCAGTTACTCGAACAGGGCCTACACTTCACCCCTCCACTTT
TRBV19	TRBJ1-4	.	once	CASSIQQGHKAGKLFF	TGTGCCAGTAGTATCCAACAGGGCCATAAAGCCGGAAAACTGTTTTTT
TRBV19	TRBJ1-1	.	.	CASSKGVRQGTTEAFF	TGTGCCAGTAGTAAAGGGGTTCGGCAGGGGACCACTGAAGCTTTCTTT
TRBV12-3/TRBV12-4	TRBJ1-1	.	once	CASTETEGAFF	TGTGCCAGCACAGAGACAGAAGGAGCTTTCTTT
TRBV6-5	TRBJ2-5	.	.	CASRTRNKETQYF	TGTGCCAGCAGGACTAGAAACAAAGAGACCCAGTACTTC
TRBV11-2	TRBJ2-7	TRBD2	.	CASSLARRTSGPREQYF	TGTGCCAGCAGCTTAGCTAGGCGGACTAGCGGGCCTCGGGAGCAGTACTTC
TRBV5-1	TRBJ1-4	TRBD1	.	CASSWGTGSEKLFF	TGCGCCAGCAGCTGGGGGACAGGGAGTGAAAAACTGTTTTTT
TRBV3-1/TRBV3-2	TRBJ1-1	.	.	CASSGAVPAVNTEAFF	TGTGCCAGCAGCGGAGCAGTCCCCGCGGTGAACACTGAAGCTTTCTTT
TRBV6-5	TRBJ2-3	.	.	CASKAVSTDTQYF	TGTGCCAGCAAGGCGGTGAGCACAGATACGCAGTATTTT
TRBV5-4	TRBJ1-2	.	.	CASSLRTGNYGYTF	TGTGCCAGCAGCCTACGCACAGGGAACTATGGCTACACCTTC
TRBV27	TRBJ2-1	TRBD1	.	CASSSLLGWQGAGNEQFF	TGTGCCAGCAGTTCCCTCCTGGGATGGCAGGGGGCAGGCAATGAGCAGTTCTTC
TRBV7-2	TRBJ2-1	.	.	CASSLAAPPGFF	TGTGCCAGCAGCTTAGCGGCGCCCCCGGGGTTCTTC
TRBV21-1	TRBJ1-1	.	.	CAPTAERGRDTEAFF	TGTGCCCCCACGGCGGAGAGGGGGCGGGACACTGAAGCTTTCTTT
TRBV24-1	TRBJ1-2	.	.	CATSDLSGYGYTF	TGTGCCACCAGTGATTTGTCGGGCTATGGCTACACCTTC
TRBV4-3	TRBJ2-5	TRBD1	.	CASSLGQGQETQYF	TGCGCCAGCAGCCTGGGACAGGGGCAAGAGACCCAGTACTTC
TRBV19	TRBJ1-5	TRBD1	.	CASSRDRGNQPQHF	TGTGCCAGTAGTAGGGACAGGGGCAATCAGCCCCAGCATTTT
TRBV19	TRBJ1-4	TRBD1	.	CASSSPGDRSNEKLFF	TGTGCCAGTAGTTCCCCGGGGGACAGGAGTAATGAAAAACTGTTTTTT
TRBV5-6	TRBJ1-6	TRBD1	.	CASSPGTGRNSPLHF	TGTGCCAGCAGCCCGGGGACAGGGCGGAATTCACCCCTCCACTTT
TRBV5-6	TRBJ1-2	.	.	CASSLFYGVNGYTF	TGTGCCAGCAGCTTGTTCTACGGGGTGAATGGCTACACCTTC
TRBV14	TRBJ2-7	.	.	CASNFGSGYEQYF	TGTGCCAGCAATTTCGGGAGTGGCTACGAGCAGTACTTC
TRBV19	TRBJ1-5	.	.	CASSIGRGQPQHF	TGTGCCAGTAGTATAGGGAGAGGTCAGCCCCAGCATTTT
TRBV28	TRBJ2-7	.	.	CASKGSPKGPYEQYF	TGTGCGAGCAAGGGGTCCCCCAAGGGGCCTTACGAGCAGTACTTC
TRBV30	TRBJ2-3	TRBD2	.	CACSAGSTDTQYF	TGTGCCTGCTCAGCGGGGAGCACAGATACGCAGTATTTT
TRBV28	TRBJ1-3	.	.	CASSLSGTRSGNTIYF	TGTGCCAGCAGTTTAAGCGGGACAAGGTCTGGAAACACCATATATTTT